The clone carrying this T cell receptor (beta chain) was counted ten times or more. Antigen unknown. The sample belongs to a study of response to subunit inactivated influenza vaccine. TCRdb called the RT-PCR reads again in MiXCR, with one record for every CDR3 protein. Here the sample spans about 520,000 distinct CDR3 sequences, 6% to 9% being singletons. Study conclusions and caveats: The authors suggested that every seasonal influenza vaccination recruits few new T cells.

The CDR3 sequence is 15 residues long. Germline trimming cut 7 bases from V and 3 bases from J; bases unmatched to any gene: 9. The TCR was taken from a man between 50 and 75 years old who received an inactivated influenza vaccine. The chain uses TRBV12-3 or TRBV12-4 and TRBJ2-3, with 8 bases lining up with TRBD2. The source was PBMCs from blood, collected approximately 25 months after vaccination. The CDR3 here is CASTFAGGGTDTQYF. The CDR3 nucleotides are TGTGCCAGCACTTTCGCGGGGGGCGGAACAGATACGCAGTATTTT.